The 32 T cell receptor beta chains in this list originate from one sample, sequenced in a study of shared clonotypes between healthy human individuals. Generated by immunoSEQ multiplex PCR, the TCRdb table keeps only in-frame clones and is missing some. The top ten clones hold about 9.4% of a sample with about 340,000 clones, about 73% of them seen once. Sequenced input: memory CD4+ T cells sorted from blood. Subset given: CD45RA-negative fraction. The source of these receptors is a man between 25 and 39 years old in good health.

This chain links TRBV2 with TRBJ2-7; no clear D gene. The CDR3 has 12 residues. Trimming left V 6 bases short and J 3 bases short, with 9 bases between. Germline-derived CDR1 and CDR2 are SNHLY and FYNNEI. CDR3 in amino acids: CASSGEFYEQYF. The CDR3 nucleotides are TGTGCCAGCAGCGGAGAGTTCTACGAGCAGTACTTC.

To note about this clone: The junction shows a germline mismatch at one end, possibly a read error. The J gene is TRBJ2-5, the V gene TRBV7-7, with TRBD1 matching 7 bases. There are 14 residues in the CDR3. The V gene's germline CDR1 is SSHAT and CDR2 FNYEAQ (reference sequence). The CDR3 region is CASSRPGTEETQYF. The CDR3 DNA is TGTGCTAGCAGCCGACCGGGGACAGAAGAGACCCAGTACTTC.

This clone has more than one count but fewer than ten. The same CDR3 is also encoded by other DNA sequences in this sample. This rearrangement joins TRBV29-1 to TRBJ1-4, with TRBD1 matching over 7 bases. CDR1 and CDR2 from the germline V gene are SQVTM and ANQGSEA. J was trimmed by 2 bases and V by 6 bases; bases with no gene match: 0. The CDR3 spans 12 residues. Here the CDR3 reads CSVGQTNEKLFF. The CDR3 nucleotides read TGCAGCGTGGGACAGACTAATGAAAAACTGTTTTTT.

The rearrangement uses TRBV10-3 and TRBJ2-5, with a weak D call TRBD2 (6 bases). The CDR3 covers 12 residues. V was pared by 5 bases and J by 4 bases, with 8 bases between. Germline CDR1 is ENHRY and CDR2 is SYGVKD. CDR3 DNA sequence: TGTGCCATCAGTAGCGGGTCAGAGACCCAGTACTTC. Translated, it gives CAISSGSETQYF.

This clone was picked up a small number of times. The chain carries TRBV5-4 and TRBJ2-5; 7 bases agree with TRBD1. Looked up from germline, CDR1 is SGHNT and CDR2 is YYREEE (reference sequence). With V trimmed by 5 bases and J by 2 bases, 3 bases remained unmatched. There are 13 residues in the CDR3. As DNA, the CDR3 is TGTGCCAGCAGTGGGGGACAGCAAGAGACCCAGTACTTC. Protein sequence: CASSGGQQETQYF.

This clone occurred many times. The rearrangement uses TRBV6-5 and TRBJ1-2; the match to TRBD1 covers 7 bases. The V segment lost 2 bases and the J segment 4 bases; nucleotides outside the gene matches: 4. CDR3 length: 14 residues. Germline values: CDR1 MNHEY, CDR2 SVGAGI. CDR3 sequence: CASSYDRAPYGYTF. DNA of the CDR3: TGTGCCAGCAGTTACGACAGGGCTCCCTATGGCTACACCTTC.

This sequence joins TRBV5-6 and TRBJ2-7, with 11 nucleotides matching TRBD1. This CDR3 is 14 amino acids long. Germline V lookup: CDR1 SGHDT, CDR2 YYEEEE. With 3 bases clipped from V and 7 bases from J, the junction kept 6 bases outside the gene matches. CDR3 residues: CASSSDRGLGEQYF. The CDR3 DNA reads as TGTGCCAGCAGCTCGGACAGGGGGCTTGGTGAGCAGTACTTC.

The chain links TRBV5-1 to TRBJ2-1; 7 bases fit TRBD1. V lost 4 bases and J lost 6; bases outside the gene matches: 4. The CDR3 totals 13 residues. From germline, CDR1 is SGHRS and CDR2 YFSETQ. CDR3 sequence reads: CASSLDRANEQFF. As DNA, the CDR3 is TGCGCCAGCAGCCTCGACAGGGCCAATGAGCAGTTCTTC.

This clone was seen a handful of times. V gene TRBV9 combines with J gene TRBJ2-5, with 8 bases that match TRBD2. J gave up 4 bases and V 1 base, and 12 bases lay outside the gene matches. This CDR3 comprises 17 residues. Germline V gene sequence: CDR1 SGDLS, CDR2 YYNGEE. CDR3 sequence: CASSVLPGGTSRETQYF. The CDR3 DNA is TGTGCCAGCAGCGTACTCCCAGGCGGGACTAGTAGAGAGACCCAGTACTTC.

V is TRBV28 and J is TRBJ1-5; D is uncertain. Trimming left V 2 bases short and J 2 bases short, with 10 bases between. The CDR3 has 15 residues. Germline-derived CDR1 and CDR2 are MDHEN and SYDVKM. The CDR3 loop is CASSLAGDGNQPQHF. The CDR3 nucleotides are TGTGCCAGCAGTTTAGCCGGGGATGGCAATCAGCCCCAGCATTTT.

The chain has TRBV7-9 and TRBJ2-2, with 9 bases aligning to TRBD2. In germline, CDR1 is SEHNR, CDR2 FQNEAQ (reference sequence). The CDR3 has 19 amino acids. J gave up 4 bases and V 2 bases, and 14 bases lay outside the gene matches. CDR3 DNA sequence: TGTGCCAGCAGCTTAACGGCTTGGCGGGAGGGCCGCGTCACCGGGGAGCTGTTTTTT. As protein: CASSLTAWREGRVTGELFF.

The chain combines TRBV5-6 with TRBJ2-7; D is undetermined. The germline gives CDR1 SGHDT, CDR2 YYEEEE. The CDR3 is 13 residues long. V lost 0 bases to trimming and J lost 5 bases, with 9 bases between them. CDR3 sequence: CASSLDLVHEQYF. The CDR3 nucleotides read TGTGCCAGCAGCTTGGATCTAGTCCACGAGCAGTACTTC.

The chain uses TRBV6-1 and TRBJ1-5, with a tentative D call TRBD1 (6 bases). The CDR3 is 14 amino acids. Germline values: CDR1 MNHNS, CDR2 SASEGT. The V and J ends lost 7 bases and 5 bases respectively, with 15 bases between them. The CDR3 DNA follows: TGTGCCAGCACCCAGGGGCGGGTAGATCAGCCCCAGCATTTT. Protein sequence: CASTQGRVDQPQHF.

The V call is TRBV6-1, the J call TRBJ1-2; TRBD1 might be the D (5 bases). The CDR3 loop spans 15 amino acids. V was trimmed by 6 bases and J by 6 bases, leaving 20 bases between them. The germline gives CDR1 MNHNS, CDR2 SASEGT. CDR3 nucleotide sequence: TGTGCCAGCAGGGATTGGGGGGTTGATGAGGATGGCTACACCTTC. Its translation: CASRDWGVDEDGYTF.

With respect to this clone: A read error is possible here, since a much larger clone lies one base away. This chain uses TRBV6-5 with TRBJ1-2; D not resolved. CDR1 and CDR2 from the germline V gene are MNHEY and SVGAGI. CDR3 length: 13 amino acids. Trimming removed 4 bases at V and 2 bases at J, with 8 bases between. CDR3 coding DNA: TGTGCCAGCAGTTCCGACAAAAACTATGGCTACACCTTC. This sequence encodes CASSSDKNYGYTF.

Regarding this clone: A much larger clone sits a single nucleotide away, making a read error possible. Other DNA sequences of this sample code for an identical CDR3. The chain couples TRBV7-2 to TRBJ1-5; D not resolved. CDR1 is SGHTA and CDR2 is FQGNSA in the germline V gene. The CDR3 sequence is 13 residues long. The germline V and J ends were trimmed by 3 bases and 2 bases, with 5 bases remaining between them. This CDR3 reads CASSLRGNQPQHF. CDR3 coding DNA: TGTGCCAGCAGCTTGCGTGGCAATCAGCCCCAGCATTTT.

This clone occurred many times. This sequence joins TRBV5-6 and TRBJ2-1, with 10 bases aligning to TRBD2. Germline V gene sequence: CDR1 SGHDT, CDR2 YYEEEE. Trimming took 10 bases from V and 4 from J; bases not matched to a gene: 5. This CDR3 spans 13 amino acids. The CDR3 nucleotides read TGTGCCGGCACTAGCGGGGCGTACAATGAGCAGTTCTTC. It yields the protein CAGTSGAYNEQFF.

V usage is TRBV4-3 and J usage is TRBJ2-7; 7 bases align to TRBD2. V shed 0 bases, J shed 4 bases, and the junction held 6 bases outside the gene matches. Germline CDR1 LGHNA, CDR2 YSLEER. There are 15 residues in the CDR3. CDR3: CASSQDFGTKYEQYF. Here the CDR3 DNA reads TGCGCCAGCAGCCAAGATTTCGGGACTAAATACGAGCAGTACTTC.

Points on this clone: A much larger clone is a single base away; this may be a read error. The V gene is TRBV7-9, the J gene TRBJ1-1; D unclear. Trimming pared 5 bases from V and 0 bases from J, leaving 16 bases between. There are 16 residues in the CDR3. Per the germline V gene, CDR1 is SEHNR and CDR2 is FQNEAQ (reference sequence). The CDR3 reads CASSKRTAGVNTEAFF. In DNA, the CDR3 is TGTGCCAGCAGCAAACGGACGGCAGGCGTGAACACTGAAGCTTTCTTT.

The rearrangement joins TRBV2 to TRBJ2-3; D may be TRBD2 (6 bases). Trimming left V 7 bases short and J 2 bases short, with 13 bases between. The CDR3 has 14 residues. The germline CDR1 and CDR2 sequences are SNHLY and FYNNEI. The CDR3 DNA reads TGTGCCAGCATCGGGAGCACCACCACAGATACGCAGTATTTT. Its protein product is CASIGSTTTDTQYF.

This chain uses TRBV21-1 with TRBJ2-3. TRBV21-1 is flagged as a pseudogene. The CDR3 extends over 9 amino acids. CDR3: CANADTQYF. The CDR3 region has the DNA TGTGCCAACGCAGATACGCAGTATTTT.

V and J are TRBV5-1 and TRBJ2-5, with TRBD1 matching 8 bases. V was clipped by 7 bases and J by 3 bases; unmatched bases: 8. Germline assignment: CDR1 SGHRS and CDR2 YFSETQ. This CDR3 has 14 amino acids. CDR3 bases: TGCGCCAGCGCCTCCAGACAGGGGAAAGAGACCCAGTACTTC. Amino acids: CASASRQGKETQYF.

The rearrangement joins TRBV14 to TRBJ2-1; 11 positions match TRBD2. Germline V gene data show CDR1 as SGHDN and CDR2 as FVKESK. There are 19 residues in the CDR3. The J segment lost 6 bases and the V segment lost 1 base, leaving 14 bases of the junction unmatched. CDR3 DNA: TGTGCCAGCAGCCAAGCTCTCCCCCTTAGCGGGAGGGGTGGCAATGAGCAGTTCTTC. Amino acid sequence: CASSQALPLSGRGGNEQFF.

This clone occurred many times. The sample contains more than one DNA sequence encoding this CDR3. The chain is built from TRBV30 and TRBJ1-3; weak D call: TRBD1 (5 bases). Germline lookup yields CDR1 GTSNPN and CDR2 SVGIG (reference sequence). This CDR3 spans 15 amino acids. Between the trimmed V and J ends, which lost 2 bases and 3 bases, there was a span of 14 bases. The CDR3 loop reads CAWSRDSGSGNTIYF. The CDR3 DNA is TGTGCCTGGAGTCGCGACAGCGGGAGTGGAAACACCATATATTTT.

This clone was counted at least ten times. The J gene is TRBJ2-1, the V gene TRBV7-9, with TRBD1 matching over 8 bases. The CDR3 has 17 amino acids. Germline CDR1 SEHNR, CDR2 FQNEAQ (reference sequence). Trimming removed 3 bases from V and 0 bases from J; junction bases left unmatched: 7. CDR3 region: CASSFGTGGSSYNEQFF. The CDR3 nucleotides are TGTGCCAGCAGCTTCGGAACAGGGGGAAGCTCCTACAATGAGCAGTTCTTC.

There are a few counts of this clone. The rearrangement joins TRBV4-1 to TRBJ2-5, with D possibly called TRBD1 or TRBD2 (5 bases each). CDR1 is MGHRA and CDR2 is YSYEKL in the germline V gene. Trimming took off 3 bases at V and 5 bases at J, with 19 bases between the two ends. This CDR3 spans 16 amino acids. In DNA form, the CDR3 reads TGCGCCAGCAGCCAGGGGACCGGGGCCCACGGGGAGACCCAGTACTTC. This encodes CASSQGTGAHGETQYF.

The chain uses TRBV10-1 and TRBJ2-7; 9 bases align to TRBD1. The CDR3 length is 14 residues. The germline CDR1 and CDR2 sequences are WNHNN and SYGVQD (reference sequence). J lost 5 bases, V lost 5 bases, and 7 bases had no gene match. The CDR3 loop is CASSPGTGMHEQYF. The CDR3 bases are TGCGCCAGCAGTCCCGGGACAGGGATGCACGAGCAGTACTTC.

This clone was counted many times. This chain connects TRBV9 to TRBJ2-3, with D perhaps matching TRBD2 (6 bases). The CDR3 consists of 15 residues. Germline-derived CDR1 and CDR2 are SGDLS and YYNGEE. The germline V and J ends were trimmed by 0 bases and 4 bases, with 12 bases remaining between them. CDR3 nucleotide sequence: TGTGCCAGCAGCGTAGGGCTCGGAGGGTCAGATACGCAGTATTTT. This gives the protein CASSVGLGGSDTQYF.

The chain couples TRBV19 to TRBJ1-5; D perhaps matches TRBD1 (5 bases). The CDR3 spans 11 residues. V was clipped by 8 bases and J by 5 bases, with 7 bases between them. Germline assignment: CDR1 LNHDA and CDR2 SQIVND (reference sequence). CDR3 sequence reads: CASGDHQPQHF. CDR3 nucleotides: TGTGCCAGTGGGGACCATCAGCCCCAGCATTTT.

This chain links TRBV5-4 with TRBJ2-7; 8 positions match TRBD1. CDR1 SGHNT and CDR2 YYREEE come from the germline V gene (reference sequence). The CDR3 has 14 amino acids. With V trimmed by 3 bases and J by 3 bases, 5 bases remained unmatched. The CDR3 nucleotides are TGTGCCAGCAGCTCACGGACAGGGAACTACGAGCAGTACTTC. This translates into CASSSRTGNYEQYF.

The V call is TRBV5-1, the J call TRBJ1-1; 11 bases match TRBD1. V shed 5 bases, J shed 0 bases, and the junction held 6 bases outside the gene matches. The CDR3 runs to 16 residues. Germline assignment: CDR1 SGHRS and CDR2 YFSETQ. The CDR3 reads CASSFGTGGLNTEAFF. CDR3 coding DNA: TGCGCCAGCAGTTTTGGGACAGGGGGACTGAACACTGAAGCTTTCTTT.

This clone was seen a handful of times. In DNA, the CDR3 is TGTGCCAGCAGCCTTACTAGGGGAGAGACCCAGTACTTC. It specifies CASSLTRGETQYF. This chain joins TRBV28 and TRBJ2-5, with D perhaps TRBD1 or TRBD2 (5 bases each). Deletions cut 6 bases from V and 4 bases from J, with 12 bases between. The CDR3 extends over 13 amino acids. Germline V gene sequence: CDR1 MDHEN, CDR2 SYDVKM.